Here is one TCR beta chain with its context. The antigen is undetermined. This sample was included in a study of molecular identifiers for immune sequencing clone quantification. Sorting recovered naive CD8 T cells on a CD8+CD4-CCR7+CD45RA+ profile. TCRdb re-analysed the PCR reads in MiXCR, keeping a single row per CDR3 protein. The sample has some 320,000 distinct CDR3 sequences, roughly a quarter seen once. Overall study results and limits: Reportedly, one cell's Jurkat TCR RNA was detected within 1,200,000 naive CD8 cells. Barcode-sharing identical TCR molecules could underestimate highly expanded clone sizes. Over 98% of effector molecules, but under 1% in naive cells, were held by clones with more than 20 RNA copies.

Sequencing input: naive CD8+ T cells from blood, with Jurkat cell RNA spiked in. Specified subset: FACS-sorted CD8+CD4-CCR7+CD45RA+ naive T cells. The source is a human donor in good health. Some libraries in this study had Jurkat cell RNA spiked in.

CDR3 DNA: TGTGCCAGCAGCCAAGAAGGACTAGCGCGGTACGAGCAGTACTTC. It translates to CASSQEGLARYEQYF. The chain couples TRBV4-2 to TRBJ2-7; 9 bases are shared with TRBD2. Unmatched junction bases numbered 4, after V lost 0 bases and J lost 4 bases. Germline V gene lookup returns CDR1 LGHNA and CDR2 YNFKEQ. The CDR3 has 15 amino acids.